This TCR beta chain originates from a study of regulatory T cells in long-lasting Graves disease. Arm-PCR of CDR3 regions and iRepertoire HTBI primers were the basis on which TCR beta libraries were built. Authors' data handling: Overall, samples carried 60 to 65 TRBV and 15 or so TRBJ segments. TCRdb re-called the multiplex PCR reads with MiXCR, one entry per CDR3 protein. These V and J calls are TCRdb output, not the study's own analysis. The sample has about 240,000 distinct CDR3 sequences, 20% to 25% seen once; the top ten hold more than 11%. Study observations and caveats: Having few samples may have compromised the accuracy. It was in persistent disease that TRBV28, TRBJ1-2 and TRBJ2-5 were favored.

This clonotype came up many times. Its antigen is not identified. Germline V lookup: CDR1 SGHRS, CDR2 YFSETQ. This CDR3 contains 16 residues. The ends lost 1 base at V and 5 bases at J; junction bases unmatched: 5. The sample's time point: newly diagnosed GD, antithyroid drugs for less than 3 months. TCR sequences were obtained from RNA taken from PBMCs. Enrollment of patients was through an endocrinology department in Xi'an, China. The chain recombines TRBV5-1 with TRBJ2-2; 10 nucleotides line up with TRBD1. This clonotype originated in a female donor with Graves disease. The sample in question was peripheral blood mononuclear cells (PBMCs), obtained at new diagnosis, from a patient treated with antithyroid drugs. The CDR3 is CASSLPGQGWTGELFF. CDR3 coding DNA: TGCGCCAGCAGCTTGCCGGGACAGGGGTGGACCGGGGAGCTGTTTTTT.